A selection of T cell receptor beta chains follows, all from one sample in a study of response to subunit inactivated influenza vaccine. TCRdb reanalysed the RT-PCR reads using MiXCR and keeps one entry per CDR3 protein. The data show 530,000 or so distinct CDR3 sequences, with roughly 10% seen just once and roughly 10% held by the top ten. The sequences come from PBMCs from blood, collected on the day of vaccination. The origin of the receptors is a man aged 45 to 65 who received an inactivated influenza vaccine. Each CDR3 is given with its conserved first and last residue. Fields, in order: clone size, V gene, J gene, D gene, CDR3 DNA, CDR3 protein. D genes are given only for firm matches. Clone size appears in some rows only: once, few, many, or a class for an expanded clone.

clone size: -; V gene: TRBV6-1; J gene: TRBJ2-5; D gene: -; CDR3 DNA: TGTGCCAGCAGTGAAGAGGTCGTTGGGGTCGGGACCCAGTACTTC; CDR3 protein: CASSEEVVGVGTQYF
clone size: many; V gene: TRBV18; J gene: TRBJ2-5; D gene: -; CDR3 DNA: TGTGCCAGCTCACCGGGACGGGAGACCCAGTACTTC; CDR3 protein: CASSPGRETQYF
clone size: -; V gene: TRBV5-1; J gene: TRBJ1-4; D gene: -; CDR3 DNA: TGCGCCAGCAGCTTGGTTGCAGGCGATGAAAAACTGTTTTTT; CDR3 protein: CASSLVAGDEKLFF
clone size: -; V gene: TRBV7-7; J gene: TRBJ2-1; D gene: -; CDR3 DNA: TGTGCTAGCAGCCCGAGTCCTCTAGGTAATGAGCAGTTCTTC; CDR3 protein: CASSPSPLGNEQFF
clone size: few; V gene: TRBV12-3/TRBV12-4; J gene: TRBJ2-7; D gene: TRBD1; CDR3 DNA: TGTGCCAGCAGAACACAGGGGGGCGAGCAGTACTTC; CDR3 protein: CASRTQGGEQYF
clone size: few; V gene: TRBV5-6; J gene: TRBJ2-1; D gene: -; CDR3 DNA: TGTGCCAGCAGCTTGGCTAGCGTCTACAATGAGCAGTTCTTC; CDR3 protein: CASSLASVYNEQFF
clone size: -; V gene: TRBV5-1; J gene: TRBJ2-3; D gene: -; CDR3 DNA: TGCGCCAGCAGCAACCAACCTCTAGCCGGCAGCACAGATACGCAGTATTTT; CDR3 protein: CASSNQPLAGSTDTQYF
clone size: -; V gene: TRBV18; J gene: TRBJ1-5; D gene: -; CDR3 DNA: TGTGCCAGCTCACCAATGGACAGCAATCAGCCCCAGCATTTT; CDR3 protein: CASSPMDSNQPQHF
clone size: -; V gene: TRBV4-3; J gene: TRBJ2-7; D gene: TRBD2; CDR3 DNA: TGCGCCAGCAGTCCGAGGCGGGGGAAGCTGTTCTTC; CDR3 protein: CASSPRRGKLFF
clone size: many; V gene: TRBV12-3/TRBV12-4; J gene: TRBJ2-7; D gene: -; CDR3 DNA: TGTGCCAGCAGTTTAGCGCTAGGGGTTGGCTCCTACGAGCAGTACTTC; CDR3 protein: CASSLALGVGSYEQYF
clone size: -; V gene: TRBV4-3; J gene: TRBJ2-1; D gene: TRBD2; CDR3 DNA: TGCGCCAGCAGCCACAAGACTAGCGGGAGGGCCTCCTACAATGAGCAGTTCTTC; CDR3 protein: CASSHKTSGRASYNEQFF
clone size: -; V gene: TRBV4-1; J gene: TRBJ2-7; D gene: TRBD2; CDR3 DNA: TGCGCCAGCAGCCAGAAAGCGGGGTCGCGCGAGCAGTACTTC; CDR3 protein: CASSQKAGSREQYF
clone size: -; V gene: TRBV3-1; J gene: TRBJ2-2; D gene: TRBD1; CDR3 DNA: TGTGCCAGCAGCGCACGGGACAGGGTTTCCGGGGAGCTGTTTTTT; CDR3 protein: CASSARDRVSGELFF
clone size: -; V gene: TRBV12-3/TRBV12-4; J gene: TRBJ1-5; D gene: -; CDR3 DNA: TGTGCCAGCAGTTTTGGTCTACAGGGACGTCAGCCCCAGCATTTT; CDR3 protein: CASSFGLQGRQPQHF
clone size: -; V gene: TRBV5-1; J gene: TRBJ1-4; D gene: TRBD1; CDR3 DNA: TGCGCCAGCAGCTTGGCCCAAGGGACAGCAGGCGATAATGAAAAACTGTTTTTT; CDR3 protein: CASSLAQGTAGDNEKLFF
clone size: -; V gene: TRBV6-1; J gene: TRBJ1-4; D gene: -; CDR3 DNA: TGTGCCAGCAGTGAAGACGACCGGTGGAAAAAACTGTTTTTT; CDR3 protein: CASSEDDRWKKLFF
clone size: -; V gene: TRBV7-9; J gene: TRBJ1-2; D gene: -; CDR3 DNA: TGTGCCAGCAGCTACCAGACAGCTAACTATGGCTACACCTTC; CDR3 protein: CASSYQTANYGYTF
clone size: -; V gene: TRBV7-9; J gene: TRBJ2-7; D gene: -; CDR3 DNA: TGTGCCATCAGCCCGGGGCTGAGCTACGAGCAGTACTTC; CDR3 protein: CAISPGLSYEQYF
clone size: -; V gene: TRBV7-9; J gene: TRBJ2-3; D gene: -; CDR3 DNA: TGTGCCAGCAGCCCAATACGGGGCGTTGATACGCAGTATTTT; CDR3 protein: CASSPIRGVDTQYF
clone size: -; V gene: TRBV20-1; J gene: TRBJ2-4; D gene: TRBD2; CDR3 DNA: TGCAGTGCTCCGATAGCGGGAGGGGTTGCCAAAAACATTCAGTACTTC; CDR3 protein: CSAPIAGGVAKNIQYF
clone size: few; V gene: TRBV5-5; J gene: TRBJ2-7; D gene: TRBD1; CDR3 DNA: TGTGCCAGCAGCCGGACAGGGACCTACGAGCAGTACTTC; CDR3 protein: CASSRTGTYEQYF
clone size: -; V gene: TRBV5-1; J gene: TRBJ1-4; D gene: -; CDR3 DNA: TGCGCCAGCAGCCCGGGGGGGGGCTTGAATGAAAAACTGTTTTTT; CDR3 protein: CASSPGGGLNEKLFF
clone size: -; V gene: TRBV6-1; J gene: TRBJ2-3; D gene: TRBD2; CDR3 DNA: TGTGCCAGCAGTCGGCGGGGGGACACAGATACGCAGTATTTT; CDR3 protein: CASSRRGDTDTQYF
clone size: -; V gene: TRBV24-1; J gene: TRBJ2-5; D gene: TRBD2; CDR3 DNA: TGTGCCACCAGTGATTCACGGACTAGCGGGGTAGAGATCCAGTACTTC; CDR3 protein: CATSDSRTSGVEIQYF
clone size: -; V gene: TRBV4-2; J gene: TRBJ2-3; D gene: -; CDR3 DNA: TGTGCCAGCAGCCAACAAACTACTCTGGCGAGCACAGATACGCAGTATTTT; CDR3 protein: CASSQQTTLASTDTQYF
clone size: many; V gene: TRBV29-1; J gene: TRBJ1-2; D gene: TRBD1; CDR3 DNA: TGCAGCGTTTTGGGACAGGGGGCTGGCTATGGCTACACCTTC; CDR3 protein: CSVLGQGAGYGYTF
clone size: -; V gene: TRBV18; J gene: TRBJ2-7; D gene: -; CDR3 DNA: TGTGCCAGCTCACCCCAAAAGGGCTACGAGCAGTACTTC; CDR3 protein: CASSPQKGYEQYF
clone size: few; V gene: TRBV27; J gene: TRBJ2-7; D gene: TRBD1; CDR3 DNA: TGTGCCAGGCTTTCCGGGACAGGATTCCACGAGCAGTACTTC; CDR3 protein: CARLSGTGFHEQYF
clone size: -; V gene: TRBV20-1; J gene: TRBJ2-3; D gene: -; CDR3 DNA: TGCAGTGTTCGGTGGGCAGATACGCAGTATTTT; CDR3 protein: CSVRWADTQYF
clone size: few; V gene: TRBV7-9; J gene: TRBJ2-3; D gene: -; CDR3 DNA: TGTGCCAGCAGCTCCTCCATAAATGAAGACACAGATACGCAGTATTTT; CDR3 protein: CASSSSINEDTDTQYF
clone size: -; V gene: TRBV29-1; J gene: TRBJ1-2; D gene: TRBD1; CDR3 DNA: TGCAGCGGGGGGGACAGGGTCGATGGCTACACCTTC; CDR3 protein: CSGGDRVDGYTF
clone size: many; V gene: TRBV4-3; J gene: TRBJ2-1; D gene: -; CDR3 DNA: TGCGCCAGCAGCCAAGGCCAGGAGCAGTTCTTC; CDR3 protein: CASSQGQEQFF
clone size: few; V gene: TRBV6-2/TRBV6-3; J gene: TRBJ1-6; D gene: TRBD1; CDR3 DNA: TGTGCCAGCAGGGACCACAGGGGATCACCCCTCCACTTT; CDR3 protein: CASRDHRGSPLHF
clone size: many; V gene: TRBV4-3; J gene: TRBJ2-5; D gene: TRBD1; CDR3 DNA: TGCGCCAGCAGCCAAGCAGGGGGCGAGACCCAGTACTTC; CDR3 protein: CASSQAGGETQYF
clone size: -; V gene: TRBV20-1; J gene: TRBJ2-5; D gene: -; CDR3 DNA: TGCAGTGCTAGAGGACCGGGGGGCGGGCAAGAGACCCAGTACTTC; CDR3 protein: CSARGPGGGQETQYF
clone size: -; V gene: TRBV7-2; J gene: TRBJ1-2; D gene: -; CDR3 DNA: TGTGCCAGCAGCTTAGCGGGGGAGGGGAGTAACTATGGCTACACCTTC; CDR3 protein: CASSLAGEGSNYGYTF
clone size: many; V gene: TRBV9; J gene: TRBJ2-5; D gene: -; CDR3 DNA: TGTGCCAGCAGCAAGGGCCCACAGGACCAAGAGACCCAGTACTTC; CDR3 protein: CASSKGPQDQETQYF
clone size: few; V gene: TRBV7-9; J gene: TRBJ2-3; D gene: TRBD2; CDR3 DNA: TGTGCCAGCAGCTTAGATCCGCTAGCGGGAGACACAGATACGCAGTATTTT; CDR3 protein: CASSLDPLAGDTDTQYF
clone size: -; V gene: TRBV29-1; J gene: TRBJ2-7; D gene: TRBD1; CDR3 DNA: TGCAGCGTTGAAGATGACAGGGGGCCATCCTACGAGCAGTACTTC; CDR3 protein: CSVEDDRGPSYEQYF
clone size: few; V gene: TRBV12-3/TRBV12-4; J gene: TRBJ2-7; D gene: -; CDR3 DNA: TGTGCCAGCAGTGCAGCCGGGACAATCCCCTACGAGCAGTACTTC; CDR3 protein: CASSAAGTIPYEQYF
clone size: -; V gene: TRBV5-1; J gene: TRBJ1-1; D gene: -; CDR3 DNA: TGCGCCCCTACAGGGTTCGACACTGAAGCTTTCTTT; CDR3 protein: CAPTGFDTEAFF
clone size: many; V gene: TRBV5-5; J gene: TRBJ2-1; D gene: TRBD1; CDR3 DNA: TGTGCCAGCAGCTTGGGAGGGGGCGTTGGTGAGCAGTTCTTC; CDR3 protein: CASSLGGGVGEQFF
clone size: few; V gene: TRBV7-9; J gene: TRBJ2-3; D gene: -; CDR3 DNA: TGTGCCAGCAGCTTAGCGCGACAATTCCCTAGCACAGATACGCAGTATTTT; CDR3 protein: CASSLARQFPSTDTQYF
clone size: many; V gene: TRBV3-1; J gene: TRBJ2-1; D gene: -; CDR3 DNA: TGTGCCAGCAGCCCATACGGGACAGAGCAGTTCTTC; CDR3 protein: CASSPYGTEQFF
clone size: -; V gene: TRBV7-9; J gene: TRBJ1-6; D gene: -; CDR3 DNA: TGTGCCAGCAGCTTAGGGCCCAGCTCCTATAATTCACCCCTCCACTTT; CDR3 protein: CASSLGPSSYNSPLHF
clone size: few; V gene: TRBV20-1; J gene: TRBJ1-1; D gene: -; CDR3 DNA: TGCAGTGCTACGGACACAAGGAACACTGAAGCTTTCTTT; CDR3 protein: CSATDTRNTEAFF
clone size: -; V gene: TRBV9; J gene: TRBJ2-5; D gene: -; CDR3 DNA: TGTGCCAGCAGCTTGAGCGTAAGATTGGGAGAGACCCAGTACTTC; CDR3 protein: CASSLSVRLGETQYF
clone size: -; V gene: TRBV5-5; J gene: TRBJ2-4; D gene: -; CDR3 DNA: TGTGCCAGCAACCAAAGATCAGCGGGAAACATTCAGTACTTC; CDR3 protein: CASNQRSAGNIQYF
clone size: many; V gene: TRBV5-1; J gene: TRBJ2-1; D gene: -; CDR3 DNA: TGCGCCAGCAGCCCGTTTACGGGGGCGGACAATGAGCAGTTCTTC; CDR3 protein: CASSPFTGADNEQFF
clone size: -; V gene: TRBV3-1; J gene: TRBJ2-5; D gene: -; CDR3 DNA: TGTGCCAGCAGCCAAGAGGCCAGGGCTTACCAAGAGACCCAGTACTTC; CDR3 protein: CASSQEARAYQETQYF
clone size: -; V gene: TRBV5-6; J gene: TRBJ1-2; D gene: -; CDR3 DNA: TGTGCCAGCAGCTTTTCCGGGCGCGCCTATGGCTACACCTTC; CDR3 protein: CASSFSGRAYGYTF
clone size: -; V gene: TRBV24-1; J gene: TRBJ2-2; D gene: TRBD1; CDR3 DNA: TGTGCCACCAGTGATTTTTTTGGGACAGGGGGGAACACCGGGGAGCTGTTTTTT; CDR3 protein: CATSDFFGTGGNTGELFF
clone size: many; V gene: TRBV3-1; J gene: TRBJ1-4; D gene: TRBD1; CDR3 DNA: TGTGCCAGCAGCTCCGGGACAGGGGGCTCGATTGAAAAACTGTTTTTT; CDR3 protein: CASSSGTGGSIEKLFF
clone size: -; V gene: TRBV12-3/TRBV12-4; J gene: TRBJ2-2; D gene: TRBD2; CDR3 DNA: TGTGCCAGCAGACTAGCGGGGGACCGGGCCGGGGAGCTGTTTTTT; CDR3 protein: CASRLAGDRAGELFF
clone size: -; V gene: TRBV12-3/TRBV12-4; J gene: TRBJ2-3; D gene: TRBD2; CDR3 DNA: TGTGCCAGCAGTACTAGCGGGAGGGCCGAGGATACGCAGTATTTT; CDR3 protein: CASSTSGRAEDTQYF
clone size: -; V gene: TRBV11-1; J gene: TRBJ2-7; D gene: -; CDR3 DNA: TGTGCCAGCAGCTTAGGGTCCATTAGGGGCAGCCTCTCGCCTTCAGCCTACGAGCAGTACTTC; CDR3 protein: CASSLGSIRGSLSPSAYEQYF
clone size: few; V gene: TRBV2; J gene: TRBJ2-7; D gene: -; CDR3 DNA: TGTGCCAGCAGTGAACAAAGGGGCGAGCAGTACTTC; CDR3 protein: CASSEQRGEQYF